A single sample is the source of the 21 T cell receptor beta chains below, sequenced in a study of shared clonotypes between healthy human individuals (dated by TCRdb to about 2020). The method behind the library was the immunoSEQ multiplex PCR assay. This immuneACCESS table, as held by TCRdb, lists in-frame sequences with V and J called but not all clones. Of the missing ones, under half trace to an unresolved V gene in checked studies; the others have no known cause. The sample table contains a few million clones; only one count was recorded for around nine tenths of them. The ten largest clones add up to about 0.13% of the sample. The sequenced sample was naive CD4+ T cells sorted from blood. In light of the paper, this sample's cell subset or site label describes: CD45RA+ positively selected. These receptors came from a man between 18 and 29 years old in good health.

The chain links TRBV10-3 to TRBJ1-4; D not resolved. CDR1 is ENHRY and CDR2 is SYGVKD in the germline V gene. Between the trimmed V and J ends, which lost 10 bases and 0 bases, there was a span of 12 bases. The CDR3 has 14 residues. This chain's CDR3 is CATMGVATNEKLFF. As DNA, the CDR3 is TGTGCCACCATGGGAGTTGCAACTAATGAAAAACTGTTTTTT.

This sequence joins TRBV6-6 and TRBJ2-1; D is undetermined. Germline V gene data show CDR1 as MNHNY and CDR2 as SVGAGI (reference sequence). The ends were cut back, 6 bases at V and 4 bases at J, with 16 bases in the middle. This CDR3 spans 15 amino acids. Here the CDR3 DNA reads TGTGCCAGCAGCCCTCGGCCTCCCGAGTACAATGAGCAGTTCTTC. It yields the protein CASSPRPPEYNEQFF.

CDR3 loop: CASSPTDRGRTEAFF. The CDR3 DNA is TGTGCCAGCAGCCCGACGGACAGGGGGAGGACTGAAGCTTTCTTT. This chain connects TRBV7-2 to TRBJ1-1; TRBD1 aligns across 10 bases. CDR1 and CDR2 (germline): SGHTA, FQGNSA. This CDR3 is built from 15 residues. V was clipped by 5 bases and J by 5 bases; unmatched bases: 8.

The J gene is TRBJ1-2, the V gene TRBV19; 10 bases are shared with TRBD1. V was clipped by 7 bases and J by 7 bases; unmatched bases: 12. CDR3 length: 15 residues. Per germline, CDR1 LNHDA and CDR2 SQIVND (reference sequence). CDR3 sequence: CASTQSRGQGFGYTF. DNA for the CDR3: TGTGCCAGTACCCAAAGTAGGGGACAGGGGTTTGGCTACACCTTC.

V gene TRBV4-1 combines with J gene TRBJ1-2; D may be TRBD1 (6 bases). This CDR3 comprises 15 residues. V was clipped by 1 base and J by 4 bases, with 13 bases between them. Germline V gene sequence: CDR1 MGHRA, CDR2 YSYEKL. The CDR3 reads CASSQVDRSVYGYTF. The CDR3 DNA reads TGCGCCAGCAGCCAAGTAGACAGGTCGGTCTATGGCTACACCTTC.

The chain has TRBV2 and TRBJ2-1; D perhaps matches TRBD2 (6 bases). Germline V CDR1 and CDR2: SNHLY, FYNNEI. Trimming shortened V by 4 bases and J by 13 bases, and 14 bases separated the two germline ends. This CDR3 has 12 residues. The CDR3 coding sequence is TGTGCCAGCAGTGGGAGGGGCGAAAAACAGTTCTTC. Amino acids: CASSGRGEKQFF.

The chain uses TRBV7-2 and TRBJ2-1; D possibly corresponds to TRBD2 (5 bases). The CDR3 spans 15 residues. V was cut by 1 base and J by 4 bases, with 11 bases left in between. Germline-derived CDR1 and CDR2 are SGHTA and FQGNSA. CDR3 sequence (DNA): TGTGCCAGCAGCTTAGAAGGGAGACGGTACAATGAGCAGTTCTTC. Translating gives CASSLEGRRYNEQFF.

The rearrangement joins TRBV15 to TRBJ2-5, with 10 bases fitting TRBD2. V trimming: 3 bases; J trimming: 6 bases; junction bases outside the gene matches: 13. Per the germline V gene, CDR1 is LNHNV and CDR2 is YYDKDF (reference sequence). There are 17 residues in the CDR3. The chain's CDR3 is CATSRGTAAGGPKTQYF. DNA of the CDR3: TGTGCCACCAGCAGGGGAACCGCAGCGGGAGGGCCAAAGACCCAGTACTTC.

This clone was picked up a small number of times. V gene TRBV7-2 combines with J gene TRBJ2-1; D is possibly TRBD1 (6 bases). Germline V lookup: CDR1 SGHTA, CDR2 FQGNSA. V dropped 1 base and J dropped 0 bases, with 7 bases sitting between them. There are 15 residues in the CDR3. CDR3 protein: CASSLDRDSYNEQFF. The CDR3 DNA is TGTGCCAGCAGCTTAGACAGGGACTCCTACAATGAGCAGTTCTTC.

Here the CDR3 reads CASDRGPNTGELFF. The CDR3 nucleotides read TGTGCCAGTGACAGGGGGCCGAACACCGGGGAGCTGTTTTTT. This sequence joins TRBV19 and TRBJ2-2, with 10 bases matching TRBD1. The length of the CDR3 is 14 residues. Germline CDR1 is LNHDA and CDR2 is SQIVND (reference sequence). J was trimmed by 0 bases and V by 8 bases; bases with no gene match: 0.

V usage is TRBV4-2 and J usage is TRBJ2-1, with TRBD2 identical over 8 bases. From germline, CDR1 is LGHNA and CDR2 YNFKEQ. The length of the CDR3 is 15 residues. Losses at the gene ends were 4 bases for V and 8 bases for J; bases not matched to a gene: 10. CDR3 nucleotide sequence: TGTGCCAGCAGCCCCAGCCTAGCGGGTTGGGATGAGCAGTTCTTC. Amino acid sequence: CASSPSLAGWDEQFF.

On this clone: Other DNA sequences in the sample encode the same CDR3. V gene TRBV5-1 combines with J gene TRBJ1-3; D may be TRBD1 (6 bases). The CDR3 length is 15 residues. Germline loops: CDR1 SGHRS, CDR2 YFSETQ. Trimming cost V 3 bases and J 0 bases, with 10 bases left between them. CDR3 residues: CASSSTGSSGNTIYF. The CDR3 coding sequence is TGCGCCAGCAGCTCGACAGGATCCTCTGGAAACACCATATATTTT.

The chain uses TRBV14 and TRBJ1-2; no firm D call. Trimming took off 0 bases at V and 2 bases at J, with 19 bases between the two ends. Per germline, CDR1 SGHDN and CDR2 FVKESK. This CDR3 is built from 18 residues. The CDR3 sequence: CASSQDQASLKANYGYTF. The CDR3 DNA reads TGTGCCAGCAGCCAAGATCAAGCCTCCCTTAAGGCAAACTATGGCTACACCTTC.

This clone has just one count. The DNA of the CDR3 is TGTGCCAGCAGACAAGGGACAGGGTTTGGAGATACGCAGTATTTT. It codes for CASRQGTGFGDTQYF. The J gene is TRBJ2-3, the V gene TRBV11-2; 9 positions match TRBD1. Trimming removed 6 bases from V and 5 bases from J; junction bases left unmatched: 9. The CDR3 has 15 residues. Germline V gives CDR1 SGHAT, CDR2 FQNNGV.

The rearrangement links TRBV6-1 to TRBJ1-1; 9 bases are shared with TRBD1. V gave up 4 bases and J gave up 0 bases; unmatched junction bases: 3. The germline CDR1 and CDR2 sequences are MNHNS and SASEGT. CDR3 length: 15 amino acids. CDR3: CASSGRTGVNTEAFF. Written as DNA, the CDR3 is TGTGCCAGCAGTGGAAGGACAGGGGTGAACACTGAAGCTTTCTTT.

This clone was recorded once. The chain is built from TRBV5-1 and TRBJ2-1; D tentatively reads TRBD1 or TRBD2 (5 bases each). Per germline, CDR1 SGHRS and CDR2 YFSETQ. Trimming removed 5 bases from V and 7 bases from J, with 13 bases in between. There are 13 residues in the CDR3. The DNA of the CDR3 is TGCGCCAGCAGTTACGGGACCCCGAATGAGCAGTTCTTC. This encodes CASSYGTPNEQFF.

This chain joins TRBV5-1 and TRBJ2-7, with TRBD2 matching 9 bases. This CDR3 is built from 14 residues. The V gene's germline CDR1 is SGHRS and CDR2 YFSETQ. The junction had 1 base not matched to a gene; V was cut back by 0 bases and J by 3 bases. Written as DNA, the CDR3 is TGCGCCAGCAGCTTGGATAGCGGGGGCTACGAGCAGTACTTC. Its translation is CASSLDSGGYEQYF.

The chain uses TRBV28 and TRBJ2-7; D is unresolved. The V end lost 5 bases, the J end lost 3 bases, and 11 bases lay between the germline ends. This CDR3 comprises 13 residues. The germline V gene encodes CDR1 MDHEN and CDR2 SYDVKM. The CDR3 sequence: CASSMDLFYEQYF. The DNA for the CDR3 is TGTGCCAGCAGTATGGACCTATTCTACGAGCAGTACTTC.

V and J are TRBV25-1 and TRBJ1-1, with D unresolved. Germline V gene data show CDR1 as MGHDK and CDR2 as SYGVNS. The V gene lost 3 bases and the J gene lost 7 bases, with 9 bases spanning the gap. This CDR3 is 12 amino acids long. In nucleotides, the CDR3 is TGTGCCAGCAGTGACAGGACGGGTGAAGCTTTCTTT. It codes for CASSDRTGEAFF.

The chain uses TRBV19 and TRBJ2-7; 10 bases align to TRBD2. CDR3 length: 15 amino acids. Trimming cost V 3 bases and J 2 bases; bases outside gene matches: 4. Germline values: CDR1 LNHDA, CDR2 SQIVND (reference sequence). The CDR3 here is CASSMTSGLTYEQYF. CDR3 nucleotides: TGTGCCAGTAGTATGACTAGCGGGTTAACCTACGAGCAGTACTTC.

CDR3 nucleotides: TGTGCCATCAACTCTGTGGGGGCAGGAAACTCTGGGGCCAACGTCCTGACTTTC. This translates into CAINSVGAGNSGANVLTF. The chain links TRBV10-3 to TRBJ2-6, with D tentatively TRBD1 (6 bases). CDR1 and CDR2 (germline): ENHRY, SYGVKD. V shed 7 bases and J shed 0 bases, with 19 bases lying between them. The CDR3 has 18 residues.